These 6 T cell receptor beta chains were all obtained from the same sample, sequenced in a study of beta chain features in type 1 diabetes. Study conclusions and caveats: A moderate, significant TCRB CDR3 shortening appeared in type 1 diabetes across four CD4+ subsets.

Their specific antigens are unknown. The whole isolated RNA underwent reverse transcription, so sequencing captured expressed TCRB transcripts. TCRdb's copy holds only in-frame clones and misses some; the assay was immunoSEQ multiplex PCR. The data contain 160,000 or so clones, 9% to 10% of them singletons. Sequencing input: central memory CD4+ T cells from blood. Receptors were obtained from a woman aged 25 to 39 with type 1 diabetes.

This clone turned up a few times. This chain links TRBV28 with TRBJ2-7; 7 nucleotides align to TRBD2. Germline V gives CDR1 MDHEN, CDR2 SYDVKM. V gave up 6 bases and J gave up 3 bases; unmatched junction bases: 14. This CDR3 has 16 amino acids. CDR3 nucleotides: TGTGCCAGCAGCGGCGGGGAGGCGGGGGAAAACTACGAGCAGTACTTC. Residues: CASSGGEAGENYEQYF.

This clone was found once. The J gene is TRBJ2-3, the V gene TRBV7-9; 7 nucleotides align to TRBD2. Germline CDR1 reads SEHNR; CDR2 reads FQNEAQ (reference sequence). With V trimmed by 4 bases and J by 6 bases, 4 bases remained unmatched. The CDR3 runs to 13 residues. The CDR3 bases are TGTGCCAGCAGCTGGCCCGGGGGGGATACGCAGTATTTT. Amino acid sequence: CASSWPGGDTQYF.

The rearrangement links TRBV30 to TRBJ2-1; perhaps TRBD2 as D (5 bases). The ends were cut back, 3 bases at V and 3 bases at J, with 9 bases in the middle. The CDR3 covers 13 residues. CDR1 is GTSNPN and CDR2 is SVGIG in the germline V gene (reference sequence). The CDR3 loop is CAWRITSYNEQFF. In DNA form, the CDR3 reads TGTGCCTGGAGGATCACTAGCTACAATGAGCAGTTCTTC.

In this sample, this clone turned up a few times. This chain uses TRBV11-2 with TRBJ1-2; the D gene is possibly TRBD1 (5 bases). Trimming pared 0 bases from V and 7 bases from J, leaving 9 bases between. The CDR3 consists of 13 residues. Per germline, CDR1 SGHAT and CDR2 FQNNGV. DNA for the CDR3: TGTGCCAGCAGCTTAGATCTAAGGGGTGGCTACACCTTC. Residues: CASSLDLRGGYTF.

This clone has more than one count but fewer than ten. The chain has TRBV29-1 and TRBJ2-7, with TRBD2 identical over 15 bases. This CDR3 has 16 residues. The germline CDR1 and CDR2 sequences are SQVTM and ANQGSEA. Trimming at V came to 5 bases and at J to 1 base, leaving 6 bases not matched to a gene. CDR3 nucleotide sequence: TGCAGCGTTCTCGAGGGACTAGCGGGAGGATCCTACGAGCAGTACTTC. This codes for CSVLEGLAGGSYEQYF.

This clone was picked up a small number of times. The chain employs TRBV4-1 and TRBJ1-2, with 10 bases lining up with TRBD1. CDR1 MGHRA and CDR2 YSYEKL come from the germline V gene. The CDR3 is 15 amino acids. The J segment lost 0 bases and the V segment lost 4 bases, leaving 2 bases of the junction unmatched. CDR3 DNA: TGCGCCAGCAGCCGCGGACAGGGGGCTAACTATGGCTACACCTTC. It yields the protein CASSRGQGANYGYTF.